In this sample, the clone carrying this T cell receptor beta chain turned up a few times. CDR1 is SGDLS, CDR2 YYNGEE, per germline. The V gene lost 0 bases and the J gene lost 5 bases, with 6 bases spanning the gap. This CDR3 spans 13 amino acids. These data come from a study of early T cells in non-severe SARS-CoV-2 infection. From the 5' RACE reads, TCRdb called clonotypes with MiXCR, one entry per CDR3 protein. The data hold 75,000 to 90,000 distinct CDR3 sequences, with 9.5% to 15% observed a single time. The sequenced sample consisted of whole blood. The receptor comes from an adult who was a healthcare worker with PCR-confirmed SARS-CoV-2 infection or an uninfected control (not recorded which). The J gene is TRBJ1-5, the V gene TRBV9; D is unresolved. The CDR3 sequence is CASSVDSDQPQHF. The CDR3 DNA reads TGTGCCAGCAGCGTAGATTCGGATCAGCCCCAGCATTTT.